The 11 T cell receptor beta chains below all came from one sample that was sequenced in a study of Graves' ophthalmopathy and Graves' hyperthyroidism. Investigators amplified TCR beta CDR3 regions from RNA transcripts. The library came from an HTBI-primed first-round RT-PCR and a second-round multiplex PCR. TCRdb reprocessed the multiplex PCR reads via MiXCR and lists one record per CDR3 protein. The table shows hundreds of thousands of distinct CDR3 sequences, with 35% to 50% occurring only once. Input material: peripheral blood. The origin of the receptors is an adult man with Graves' ophthalmopathy.

The chain joins TRBV4-2 to TRBJ2-7; D is perhaps TRBD1 or TRBD2 (5 bases each). Germline CDR1 is LGHNA and CDR2 is YNFKEQ. This CDR3 is built from 15 residues. The V end lost 2 bases, the J end lost 0 bases, and 11 bases lay between the germline ends. The CDR3 is CASSQTGTVSYEQYF. The DNA for the CDR3 is TGTGCCAGCAGCCAAACCGGGACGGTCTCCTACGAGCAGTACTTC.

This clonotype has only a few counts. The gene calls are TRBV5-6 and TRBJ2-6, with D possibly matching TRBD1 (6 bases). Trimming stripped 2 bases from V and 5 bases from J, with 14 bases between. Germline CDR1 is SGHDT and CDR2 is YYEEEE. This CDR3 is 16 amino acids long. Here the CDR3 reads CASSLNNDRRANVLTF. In DNA, the CDR3 is TGTGCCAGCAGCTTAAACAACGACAGGAGGGCCAACGTCCTGACTTTC.

The gene calls are TRBV7-9 and TRBJ2-7, with 9 nucleotides matching TRBD2. Per germline, CDR1 SEHNR and CDR2 FQNEAQ (reference sequence). The CDR3 is 14 residues long. J gave up 4 bases and V 5 bases, and 6 bases lay outside the gene matches. DNA for the CDR3: TGTGCCAGCAGCCGGGACAGCGGGAGGTACGAGCAGTACTTC. This sequence encodes CASSRDSGRYEQYF.

In this sample, this clonotype turned up a few times. The rearrangement links TRBV11-2 to TRBJ2-7, with D perhaps matching TRBD1 (5 bases). V was shortened by 3 bases and J by 6 bases, with 15 bases between the two germline ends. CDR1 and CDR2 from the germline V gene are SGHAT and FQNNGV. The CDR3 covers 14 residues. CDR3 loop: CASSFTAGFAEQYF. The CDR3 nucleotides are TGTGCCAGCAGCTTTACGGCAGGGTTCGCCGAGCAGTACTTC.

The gene calls are TRBV20-1 and TRBJ1-2; D is ambiguous. Trimming shortened V by 4 bases and J by 8 bases, and 14 bases separated the two germline ends. CDR3 length: 12 amino acids. Germline V gene lookup returns CDR1 DFQATT and CDR2 SNEGSKA (reference sequence). The CDR3 DNA reads TGCAGTGCTACCACTGGGCGATGGGGCTACACCTTC. Translating it yields CSATTGRWGYTF.

This chain links TRBV5-1 with TRBJ2-7; the D gene is possibly TRBD2 (5 bases). The V gene's germline CDR1 is SGHRS and CDR2 YFSETQ. The CDR3 is 16 amino acids. The V end lost 0 bases, the J end lost 5 bases, and 18 bases lay between the germline ends. In DNA, the CDR3 is TGCGCCAGCAGCTTGGGAACGATGAGGGTAAGAGACGAGCAGTACTTC. This codes for CASSLGTMRVRDEQYF. Full variable domain (remainder filled in from reference TRBV5-1 and TRBJ2-7): KAGVTQTPRYLIKTRGQQVTLSCSPISGHRSVSWYQQTPGQGLQFLFEYFSETQRNKGNFPGRFSGRQFSNSRSEMNVSTLELGDSALYLCASSLGTMRVRDEQYFGPGTRLTVT.

This clonotype was counted only a few times. The J gene is TRBJ2-2, the V gene TRBV24-1, with 9 bases matching TRBD1. The CDR3 covers 20 residues. The germline gives CDR1 KGHDR, CDR2 SFDVKD. After removal of 5 bases from V and 6 bases from J, the junction contained 21 bases not matched to a gene. CDR3 sequence (DNA): TGTGCCACCAGTGGTCCCTCTATAACAGGGGGCGCAGTAGAGGCCGGGGAGCTGTTTTTT. Amino acid sequence: CATSGPSITGGAVEAGELFF.

This clonotype was seen a few times. The chain couples TRBV2 to TRBJ2-7, with TRBD1 matching over 7 bases. Losses at the gene ends were 3 bases for V and 0 bases for J; bases not matched to a gene: 8. Germline loops: CDR1 SNHLY, CDR2 FYNNEI. The CDR3 loop spans 16 amino acids. The CDR3 loop is CASSEPGQKSSYEQYF. CDR3 DNA sequence: TGTGCCAGCAGTGAGCCGGGACAGAAGAGCTCCTACGAGCAGTACTTC.

This chain joins TRBV5-1 and TRBJ2-5, with 8 bases matching TRBD1. V shed 4 bases, J shed 2 bases, and the junction held 4 bases outside the gene matches. From germline, CDR1 is SGHRS and CDR2 YFSETQ. The CDR3 totals 14 residues. The CDR3: CASSTDRAQETQYF. The CDR3 bases are TGCGCCAGCAGCACGGACAGGGCGCAAGAGACCCAGTACTTC. Complete variable domain (other parts from reference TRBV5-1 and TRBJ2-5): KAGVTQTPRYLIKTRGQQVTLSCSPISGHRSVSWYQQTPGQGLQFLFEYFSETQRNKGNFPGRFSGRQFSNSRSEMNVSTLELGDSALYLCASSTDRAQETQYFGPGTRLLVL.

This clonotype was recorded a few times. The CDR3 protein is CASSYTIGEQYF. The DNA for the CDR3 is TGTGCCAGCAGTTACACCATCGGCGAGCAGTACTTC. The chain carries TRBV6-1 and TRBJ2-7; D ambiguous. V lost 5 bases and J 6 bases, leaving 11 bases between the germline ends. Per the germline V gene, CDR1 is MNHNS and CDR2 is SASEGT. The length of the CDR3 is 12 residues.

The CDR3 nucleotides are TGTGCCAGCAGCTTGAGAGGGCTGGATGAAAAACTGTTTTTT. Protein sequence: CASSLRGLDEKLFF. This chain connects TRBV5-5 to TRBJ1-4; D uncertain. Trimming removed 1 base at V and 6 bases at J, with 10 bases between. The CDR3 loop spans 14 amino acids. From germline, CDR1 is SGHKS and CDR2 YYEKEE (reference sequence).